This T cell receptor beta chain was identified during a study of T-cell reconstitution after alpha-beta-depleted transplantation in children. In germline, CDR1 is SNHLY, CDR2 FYNNEI. CDR3 length equals 16 residues. The V and J ends lost 7 bases and 7 bases, in that order; junction bases with no gene match: 14. Remarks on this clonotype: Its antigen is still unknown.

Preparing the TCRbeta library involved the use of unique molecular identifiers. TCRdb analysed the PCR reads with MiXCR anew, one entry per CDR3 protein. The table includes 700,000 to 950,000 distinct CDR3 sequences, under 20% detected once. Regarding the study as a whole: Newly produced T cells mostly provided counts and TCRbeta diversity after one year, as hyperexpanded clones declined. It was surviving recipient T cells and thymic progenitors that gave some patients high TCRbeta diversity at day 60. Several hundred expanded graft clones reportedly were the source of alpha-beta T cells about two months after transplant.

This TCR came from a male patient aged 10 to 17 who had a stem cell transplant for acute lymphoblastic leukemia, so the T cells may come from the graft donor. The source was PBMCs, mostly from graft donor cells, collected 360 days after TCRalphabeta/CD19-depleted stem cell transplant. The chain carries TRBV2 and TRBJ2-2, with 8 bases identical to TRBD2. The CDR3 loop is CASILTLAGKVGELFF. CDR3 DNA sequence: TGTGCCAGCATCCTGACTTTAGCGGGAAAGGTCGGGGAGCTGTTTTTT.